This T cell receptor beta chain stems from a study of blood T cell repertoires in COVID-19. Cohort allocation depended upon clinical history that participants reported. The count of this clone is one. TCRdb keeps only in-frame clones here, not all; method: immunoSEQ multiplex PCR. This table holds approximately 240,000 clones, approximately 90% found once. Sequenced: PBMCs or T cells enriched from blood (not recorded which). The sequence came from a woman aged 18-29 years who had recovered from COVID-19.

Written as DNA, the CDR3 is TGTGCCAGCAGCTTAGCGCGGGGGCCCGGGGAGCTGTTTTTT. It specifies CASSLARGPGELFF. The chain couples TRBV7-9 to TRBJ2-2; D might be TRBD2 (7 bases). CDR1 SEHNR and CDR2 FQNEAQ come from the germline V gene (reference sequence). The CDR3 totals 14 residues. The V gene lost 0 bases and the J gene lost 6 bases, with 8 bases spanning the gap. Full variable domain (rest looked up from reference TRBV7-9 and TRBJ2-2): DTGVSQNPRHKITKRGQNVTFRCDPISEHNRLYWYRQTLGQGPEFLTYFQNEAQLEKSRLLSDRFSAERPKGSFSTLEIQRTEQGDSAMYLCASSLARGPGELFFGEGSRLTVL.